These 10 T cell receptor beta chains share one sample of origin, sequenced in a study of PD-1 blockade in classical Hodgkin lymphoma. Relapse was seen in all patients after autologous stem cell transplantation, and brentuximab vedotin exposure was variable. Data came from immunoSEQ multiplex PCR; TCRdb stores just in-frame clones and leaves some out. The sample holds 75,000 to 100,000 clones, 80% to 90% seen once. The source material was peripheral blood mononuclear cells (PBMCs), sampled before the second cycle of nivolumab. These receptors were obtained from a human donor with classical Hodgkin lymphoma.

V gene TRBV7-2 combines with J gene TRBJ2-7; D remains unclear. V was shortened by 1 base and J by 3 bases, with 7 bases between the two germline ends. The CDR3 has 13 residues. Germline V gives CDR1 SGHTA, CDR2 FQGNSA. CDR3 DNA sequence: TGTGCCAGCAGCTTAGACATCAACTACGAGCAGTACTTC. It codes for CASSLDINYEQYF.

The rearrangement links TRBV18 to TRBJ2-7, with 7 bases aligning to TRBD2. The trim removed 1 base at V and 1 base at J, leaving 1 base unmatched. The CDR3 loop spans 14 amino acids. Germline CDR1 is KGHSH and CDR2 is LQKENI. The CDR3 region is CASSPRDYSYEQYF. For the CDR3, the DNA is TGTGCCAGCTCACCACGGGACTATTCCTACGAGCAGTACTTC.

This chain uses TRBV19 with TRBJ1-1, with D possibly being TRBD1 (5 bases). Germline-derived CDR1 and CDR2 are LNHDA and SQIVND (reference sequence). CDR3 size: 15 residues. The V gene lost 5 bases and the J gene lost 4 bases, with 17 bases spanning the gap. The CDR3 here is CASSFGGGSSTEAFF. Written as DNA, the CDR3 is TGTGCCAGTAGTTTCGGTGGGGGGTCGAGCACTGAAGCTTTCTTT.

The chain joins TRBV5-1 to TRBJ2-1, with D perhaps matching TRBD1 or TRBD2 (5 bases each). This CDR3 is 17 amino acids long. V shed 0 bases and J shed 0 bases, with 13 bases lying between them. In germline, CDR1 is SGHRS, CDR2 YFSETQ. CDR3 DNA: TGCGCCAGCAGCTTGGAGGGGCTGGGAGCCTCCTACAATGAGCAGTTCTTC. Translated: CASSLEGLGASYNEQFF.

This CDR3 is CASSSPTLTISHQPQHF. In DNA, the CDR3 is TGTGCCAGCAGCTCCCCGACCTTGACAATTTCCCATCAGCCCCAGCATTTT. J is TRBJ1-5 and V is TRBV11-3; no clear D. CDR3 length: 17 amino acids. V was shortened by 4 bases and J by 5 bases, with 21 bases between the two germline ends. Germline CDR1 SGHNT, CDR2 YENEEA.

The chain carries TRBV4-2 and TRBJ2-3, with 7 bases fitting TRBD2. The CDR3 runs 16 residues. The germline V gene encodes CDR1 LGHNA and CDR2 YNFKEQ. V was clipped by 1 base and J by 1 base; unmatched bases: 5. CDR3 loop: CASSQGAGAGTDTQYF. CDR3 sequence (DNA): TGTGCCAGCAGCCAAGGGGCGGGAGCGGGCACAGATACGCAGTATTTT.

The chain has TRBV5-6 and TRBJ1-5; D unclear. V lost 0 bases and J 7 bases, leaving 14 bases between the germline ends. CDR3 length: 15 residues. The germline CDR1 and CDR2 sequences are SGHDT and YYEEEE. The CDR3 DNA reads as TGTGCCAGCAGCTTGGCCGGCAGATCGAACCAGCCCCAGCATTTT. Protein: CASSLAGRSNQPQHF. The full variable domain, with the rest looked up from reference TRBV5-6 and TRBJ1-5, is DAGVTQSPTHLIKTRGQQVTLRCSPKSGHDTVSWYQQALGQGPQFIFQYYEEEERQRGNFPDRFSGHQFPNYSSELNVNALLLGDSALYLCASSLAGRSNQPQHFGDGTRLSIL.

The chain combines TRBV5-4 with TRBJ1-2; 9 nucleotides match TRBD1. Germline CDR1 SGHNT, CDR2 YYREEE (reference sequence). The CDR3 covers 16 residues. J gave up 7 bases and V 1 base, and 11 bases lay outside the gene matches. This CDR3 reads CASSLTAQGALGGYTF. Written as DNA, the CDR3 is TGTGCCAGCAGCTTGACAGCACAGGGGGCCCTAGGTGGCTACACCTTC.

The J gene is TRBJ2-1, the V gene TRBV28, with TRBD2 matching 8 bases. This CDR3 contains 14 residues. V was clipped by 10 bases and J by 5 bases; unmatched bases: 10. CDR1 and CDR2 (germline): MDHEN, SYDVKM. CDR3 in amino acids: CATNYGRVNNEQFF. In DNA form, the CDR3 reads TGTGCCACCAACTACGGGAGGGTCAACAATGAGCAGTTCTTC.

The V gene is TRBV27, the J gene TRBJ1-5; D unclear. CDR3 length: 13 residues. CDR1 and CDR2 from the germline V gene are MNHEY and SMNVEV (reference sequence). Trimming took off 2 bases at V and 5 bases at J, with 7 bases between the two ends. The CDR3 coding sequence is TGTGCCAGCAGTTTAGACCTTTATCAGCCCCAGCATTTT. It specifies CASSLDLYQPQHF.